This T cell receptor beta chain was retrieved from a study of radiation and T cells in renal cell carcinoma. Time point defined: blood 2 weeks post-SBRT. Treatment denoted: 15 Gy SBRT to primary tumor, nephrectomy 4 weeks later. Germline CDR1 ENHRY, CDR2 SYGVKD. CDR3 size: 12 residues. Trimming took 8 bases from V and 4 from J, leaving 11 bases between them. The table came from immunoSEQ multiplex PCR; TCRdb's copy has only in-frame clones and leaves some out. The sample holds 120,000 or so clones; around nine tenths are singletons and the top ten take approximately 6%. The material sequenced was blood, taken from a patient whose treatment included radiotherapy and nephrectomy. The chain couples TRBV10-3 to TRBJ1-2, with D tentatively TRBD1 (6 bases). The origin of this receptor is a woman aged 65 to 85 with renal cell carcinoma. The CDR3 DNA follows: TGTGCCATCGGGGGCAAGGGCTATGGCTACACCTTC. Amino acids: CAIGGKGYGYTF.